This T cell receptor (beta chain) derives from a study of T cells in Graves' hyperthyroidism and ophthalmopathy. Overall study context: The blood sample was taken at first diagnosis, before treatment began.

The study enrolled patients aged 18 to 65 with newly diagnosed hyperthyroidism of under 2 months' duration. This CDR3 is 17 amino acids long. Unmatched junction bases numbered 9, after V lost 0 bases and J lost 7 bases. Germline V gene lookup returns CDR1 MNHEY and CDR2 SVGAGI. This clonotype was observed at least ten times. RNA transcripts gave rise to amplified TCR beta CDR3 regions. TCR CDR3 underwent first-round RT-PCR with the HTBI primer set. TCRdb itself ran the multiplex PCR reads through MiXCR, one entry per CDR3 protein. Here the sample spans approximately 380,000 distinct CDR3 sequences, approximately 19% being singletons.

This TCR came from a woman aged 18-29 years with Graves' hyperthyroidism. This chain joins TRBV6-5 and TRBJ2-2; 9 bases line up with TRBD1. The sequencing sample was made of blood. CDR3 nucleotides: TGTGCCAGCAGTTACTCATCGGGACAGGGTAGCATCGGGGAGCTGTTTTTT. Translation: CASSYSSGQGSIGELFF.